This T cell receptor (beta chain) was documented in a study of a mutant IDH1 vaccine in newly diagnosed glioma. Study at large: Investigators started vaccination 4-6 weeks after radiotherapy alone, or with temozolomide cycles. Sex among treated patients split 62.5% male, about 38% female; mean age was roughly 40 years.

Time point: week 23, last vaccination. The content of each vaccine dose was 300 ug of mutant IDH1 20-mer peptide, and topical imiquimod accompanied it. Of note for this clone: Its antigen is as yet unknown.

V was shortened by 4 bases and J by 5 bases, with 7 bases between the two germline ends. This CDR3 is 11 amino acids long. Germline lookup yields CDR1 SQVTM and CDR2 ANQGSEA. TCRdb's copy holds only in-frame clones and misses some; the assay was immunoSEQ multiplex PCR. This table has tens of thousands of clones, almost 85% appearing once. Sequencing used PBMCs, obtained from a glioma patient whose treatment included an IDH1 peptide vaccine. The clonotype comes from a man in his thirties or forties with glioma. The V call is TRBV29-1, the J call TRBJ2-3, with D unclear. CDR3 in amino acids: CSVAPGDTQYF. For the CDR3, the DNA is TGCAGCGTTGCCCCAGGAGATACGCAGTATTTT.